This TCR beta chain was identified during a study of CD8 T cells in ankylosing spondylitis. Overall study results and limits: Prior literature has documented some motif variants in synovial fluid and blood from reactive arthritis. Ankylosing spondylitis blood appeared to be characterized by a TCR beta motif of 7 to 9 highly homologous variants. Reported data indicate significant enrichment of disease-linked clones within matched ankylosing spondylitis synovial fluid.

Quantitative barcoded 5'-RACE was used to prepare TCR beta libraries. TCRdb re-called the 5' RACE reads through MiXCR, storing one row per CDR3 protein. The sample shows fewer than 750,000 distinct CDR3 sequences, about 20% of them seen only once. The sample holds a few counts of this clonotype. The antigen is undetermined. V trimming: 2 bases; J trimming: 7 bases; junction bases outside the gene matches: 8. The germline CDR1 and CDR2 sequences are MNHEY and SMNVEV (reference sequence). This CDR3 spans 15 amino acids. The receptor's source is a male donor with ankylosing spondylitis. Sequenced sample: blood, either unsorted or a sorted T cell fraction (not recorded which). This chain joins TRBV27 and TRBJ2-1, with 7 nucleotides matching TRBD2. CDR3 residues: CASSLIDQGGNEQFF. CDR3 DNA sequence: TGTGCCAGCAGTTTAATAGATCAGGGAGGGAATGAGCAGTTCTTC.